The 16 T cell receptor beta chains below come from one sample, sequenced in a study of neurological immune-mediated disorders. TCRdb redid the calling of the 5' RACE reads with MiXCR, one entry per CDR3 protein. The repertoire holds 55,000 to 65,000 distinct CDR3 sequences, with less than 10% as singletons. Noted time point: longitudinal time-point 2. Material: PBMCs. The receptor set was obtained from a man aged 25-40 years in good health.

This clonotype showed up many times. The chain combines TRBV20-1 with TRBJ2-5; the D call may be TRBD1 or TRBD2 (5 bases each). V was clipped by 5 bases and J by 1 base, with 14 bases between them. Germline V lookup: CDR1 DFQATT, CDR2 SNEGSKA (reference sequence). CDR3 length equals 14 residues. The CDR3 DNA reads TGCAGTGCTCCTCGGGGCCAGGGCCAAGAGACCCAGTACTTC. Its protein product is CSAPRGQGQETQYF.

This clonotype was recorded at least ten times. The rearrangement joins TRBV5-1 to TRBJ2-7; 13 nucleotides line up with TRBD2. With 4 bases clipped from V and 0 bases from J, the junction kept 7 bases outside the gene matches. The CDR3 totals 17 residues. Germline V lookup: CDR1 SGHRS, CDR2 YFSETQ. CDR3 coding DNA: TGCGCCAGCAGCCCCGGGACTAGCGGGATCAGCTCCTACGAGCAGTACTTC. Translating gives CASSPGTSGISSYEQYF.

This clonotype occurred many times. This chain uses TRBV12-3 or TRBV12-4 with TRBJ2-7; 10 nucleotides match TRBD2. Trimming cost V 5 bases and J 5 bases; bases outside gene matches: 6. The CDR3 extends over 14 amino acids. For the CDR3, the DNA is TGTGCCAGCAGTCGTCTAGCGGGAGTGGACGAGCAGTACTTC. It yields the protein CASSRLAGVDEQYF.

This clonotype was seen once. The rearrangement links TRBV6-6 to TRBJ1-1; no firm D call. The CDR3 extends over 13 amino acids. Germline V lookup: CDR1 MNHNY, CDR2 SVGAGI (reference sequence). V dropped 8 bases and J dropped 4 bases, with 14 bases sitting between them. The CDR3 DNA reads as TGTGCCAGCGAAGGGCTCCGGTCCACTGAAGCTTTCTTT. It translates to CASEGLRSTEAFF.

Many counts were recorded for this clonotype. The chain uses TRBV15 and TRBJ2-7; D call uncertain. Germline assignment: CDR1 LNHNV and CDR2 YYDKDF (reference sequence). Trimming took 3 bases from V and 6 from J, leaving 15 bases between them. The CDR3 loop spans 14 amino acids. The CDR3 DNA reads TGTGCCACCAGCAGCGTGGGGTCCTCAAGCGAGCAGTACTTC. Amino acids: CATSSVGSSSEQYF.

This clonotype was counted ten times or more. The rearrangement joins TRBV18 to TRBJ2-7; perhaps TRBD1 as D (7 bases). CDR1 and CDR2 (germline): KGHSH, LQKENI. The V end lost 3 bases, the J end lost 5 bases, and 11 bases lay between the germline ends. The CDR3 covers 13 residues. In DNA, the CDR3 is TGTGCCAGCTCACCCGACAGGGAGGACGAGCAGTACTTC. It encodes CASSPDREDEQYF.

In this sample, this clonotype turned up many times. The chain combines TRBV10-1 with TRBJ2-1; tentative D call: TRBD2 (5 bases). Germline values: CDR1 WNHNN, CDR2 SYGVQD (reference sequence). The V gene lost 3 bases and the J gene lost 2 bases, with 14 bases spanning the gap. This CDR3 has 16 amino acids. The CDR3 coding sequence is TGCGCCAGCAGTGAAAGCCTAGCCTCCCCCTACAATGAGCAGTTCTTC. Protein product: CASSESLASPYNEQFF.

For this clonotype: A single base separates this from a much larger clone, so it may be a read error. This chain uses TRBV20-1 with TRBJ2-5, with D perhaps TRBD1 (6 bases). There are 13 residues in the CDR3. Germline-derived CDR1 and CDR2 are DFQATT and SNEGSKA (reference sequence). The DNA for the CDR3 is TGCAGTGCCCCCCACAGGGACCAAGATACCCAGTACTTC. Residues: CSAPHRDQDTQYF.

There are many counts of this clonotype. This chain connects TRBV20-1 to TRBJ2-3, with 13 bases identical to TRBD2. V gave up 4 bases and J gave up 4 bases; unmatched junction bases: 5. CDR3 size: 15 residues. Germline V gene data show CDR1 as DFQATT and CDR2 as SNEGSKA (reference sequence). The CDR3, as DNA: TGCAGTGCTACCGGACTAGCGGGAGTCGCAGATACGCAGTATTTT. Its translation: CSATGLAGVADTQYF.

This clonotype was observed at least ten times. This sequence joins TRBV20-1 and TRBJ2-5; D not resolved. This CDR3 has 13 residues. Trimming took off 5 bases at V and 4 bases at J, with 14 bases between the two ends. CDR1 is DFQATT, CDR2 SNEGSKA, per germline (reference sequence). DNA for the CDR3: TGCAGTGCTCTTCCAGTGAGAGGAGAGACCCAGTACTTC. Protein: CSALPVRGETQYF.

This clonotype showed up many times. The chain links TRBV20-1 to TRBJ2-5, with D uncertain. V lost 1 base and J lost 2, with 11 bases in between. Germline lookup yields CDR1 DFQATT and CDR2 SNEGSKA (reference sequence). This CDR3 region has 14 residues. CDR3 amino acids: CSARVTPRQETQYF. The CDR3 nucleotides read TGCAGTGCTAGAGTAACTCCAAGGCAAGAGACCCAGTACTTC.

Ten or more counts support this clonotype. The V call is TRBV12-3 or TRBV12-4, the J call TRBJ2-7; 10 bases agree with TRBD1. The CDR3 extends over 13 amino acids. With 6 bases clipped from V and 7 bases from J, the junction kept 6 bases outside the gene matches. CDR3 region: CASSFDRGREQYF. CDR3 nucleotides: TGTGCCAGCAGCTTCGACAGGGGGCGTGAGCAGTACTTC.

This clonotype was detected many times. The chain recombines TRBV5-1 with TRBJ1-2; D uncertain. This CDR3 has 16 amino acids. CDR1 and CDR2 (germline): SGHRS, YFSETQ. The ends were cut back, 5 bases at V and 5 bases at J, with 22 bases in the middle. The CDR3 nucleotides are TGCGCCAGCAGACCCCGCGAGACTGAGGGTGTTTATGGCTACACCTTC. It specifies CASRPRETEGVYGYTF.

The sample holds many counts of this clonotype. The rearrangement joins TRBV7-2 to TRBJ2-7; 16 bases line up with TRBD2. V was clipped by 7 bases and J by 5 bases; unmatched bases: 14. The CDR3 has 18 residues. Germline CDR1 and CDR2: SGHTA and FQGNSA. The chain's CDR3 is CASTPWGLAGGPRNEQYF. The CDR3 DNA reads TGTGCCAGCACTCCCTGGGGACTAGCGGGAGGGCCGCGGAACGAGCAGTACTTC.

This clonotype has ten or more counts. V gene TRBV5-1 combines with J gene TRBJ2-1, with a weak D call TRBD2 (6 bases). The CDR3 is 16 amino acids. In germline, CDR1 is SGHRS, CDR2 YFSETQ. The V and J ends lost 0 bases and 0 bases respectively, with 10 bases between them. This chain's CDR3 is CASSLGGASSYNEQFF. Written as DNA, the CDR3 is TGCGCCAGCAGCTTGGGCGGGGCCAGCTCCTACAATGAGCAGTTCTTC.

This clonotype was seen a handful of times. The rearrangement joins TRBV18 to TRBJ2-7, with a weak D call TRBD1 (5 bases). The germline V gene has CDR1 KGHSH and CDR2 LQKENI. The CDR3 extends over 16 amino acids. V shed 3 bases and J shed 0 bases, with 15 bases lying between them. The DNA for the CDR3 is TGTGCCAGCTCACCTCCCGACAGCGAGAGCTCCTACGAGCAGTACTTC. Translating it yields CASSPPDSESSYEQYF.